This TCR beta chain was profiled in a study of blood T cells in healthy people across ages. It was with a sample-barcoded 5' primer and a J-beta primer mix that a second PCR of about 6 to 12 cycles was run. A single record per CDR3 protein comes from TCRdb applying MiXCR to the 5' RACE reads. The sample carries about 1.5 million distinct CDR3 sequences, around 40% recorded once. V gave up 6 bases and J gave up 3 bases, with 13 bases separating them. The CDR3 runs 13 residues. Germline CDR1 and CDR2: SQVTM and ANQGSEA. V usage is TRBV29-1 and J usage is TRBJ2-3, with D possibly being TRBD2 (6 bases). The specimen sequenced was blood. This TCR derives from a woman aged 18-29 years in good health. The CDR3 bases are TGCAGCGTGTCGTGGGGGGTAACAGATACGCAGTATTTT. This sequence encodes CSVSWGVTDTQYF.